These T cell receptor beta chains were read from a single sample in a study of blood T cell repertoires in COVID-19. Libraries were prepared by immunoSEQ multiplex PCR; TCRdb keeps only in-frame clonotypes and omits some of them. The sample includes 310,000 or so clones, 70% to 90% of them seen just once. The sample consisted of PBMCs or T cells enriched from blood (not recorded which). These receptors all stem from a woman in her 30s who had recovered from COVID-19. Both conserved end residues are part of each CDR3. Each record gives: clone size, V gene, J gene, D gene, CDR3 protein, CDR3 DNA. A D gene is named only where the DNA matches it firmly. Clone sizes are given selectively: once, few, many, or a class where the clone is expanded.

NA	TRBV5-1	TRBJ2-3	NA	CASSLSPRDTADTQYF	TGCGCCAGCAGCTTGAGTCCCCGGGACACCGCGGATACGCAGTATTTT
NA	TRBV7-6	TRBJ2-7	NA	CASSLRQDGGEQYF	TGTGCCAGCAGCCTAAGACAGGACGGGGGGGAGCAGTACTTC
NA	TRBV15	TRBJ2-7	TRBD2	CATSQRGAYEQYF	TGTGCCACCAGCCAGCGGGGGGCCTACGAGCAGTACTTC
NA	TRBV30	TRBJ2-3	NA	CAWSGGSDTQYF	TGTGCCTGGAGTGGAGGGTCAGATACGCAGTATTTT
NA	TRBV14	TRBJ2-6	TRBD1	CASSGDRGDGANVLTF	TGTGCCAGCAGCGGAGACAGGGGAGATGGGGCCAACGTCCTGACTTTC
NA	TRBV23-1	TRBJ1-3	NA	CASSQAGASGNTIYF	TGCGCCAGCAGTCAAGCGGGGGCCTCTGGAAACACCATATATTTT
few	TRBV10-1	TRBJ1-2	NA	CASSEGEDYGYTF	TGCGCCAGCAGTGAAGGGGAAGACTATGGCTACACCTTC
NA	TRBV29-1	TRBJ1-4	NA	CSAETETNEKLFF	TGCAGCGCCGAGACAGAGACTAATGAAAAACTGTTTTTT
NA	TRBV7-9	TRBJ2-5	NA	CASSHRGVNVGETQYF	TGTGCCAGCAGCCACCGCGGGGTTAACGTTGGCGAGACCCAGTACTTC
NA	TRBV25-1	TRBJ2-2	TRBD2	CASRVAGSTGELFF	TGTGCCAGCAGGGTAGCGGGAAGTACCGGGGAGCTGTTTTTT
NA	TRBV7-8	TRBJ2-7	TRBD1	CASSPSPGQGLYEQYF	TGTGCCAGCAGCCCCAGCCCGGGACAGGGGCTTTACGAGCAGTACTTC
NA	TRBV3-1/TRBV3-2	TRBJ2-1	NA	CASSQGAITSYNEQFF	TGTGCCAGCAGCCAAGGGGCTATTACCTCCTACAATGAGCAGTTCTTC
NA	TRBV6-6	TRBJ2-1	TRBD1	CASSTPGTGANEQFF	TGTGCCAGCAGTACACCCGGGACAGGGGCTAATGAGCAGTTCTTC
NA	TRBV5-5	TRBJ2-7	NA	CASRPGTSREQYF	TGTGCCAGCAGACCCGGGACTTCCCGGGAGCAGTACTTC
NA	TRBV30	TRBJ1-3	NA	CAWNVGGHAGNTIYF	TGTGCCTGGAACGTGGGGGGGCACGCCGGAAACACCATATATTTT
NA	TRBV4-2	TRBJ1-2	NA	CASSQSGLYGYTF	TGTGCCAGCAGCCAATCGGGGTTATATGGCTACACCTTC
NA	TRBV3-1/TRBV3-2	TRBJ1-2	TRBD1	CASSLTGTGVYGYTF	TGTGCCAGCAGCCTAACCGGGACAGGGGTTTATGGCTACACCTTC
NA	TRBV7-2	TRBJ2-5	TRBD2	CASSPGGGLAGRQETQYF	TGTGCCAGCAGCCCGGGGGGGGGACTAGCGGGCCGACAAGAGACCCAGTACTTC
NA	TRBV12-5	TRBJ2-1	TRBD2	CASGLLGFGGGTYNEQFF	TGTGCTAGTGGTTTGTTGGGATTCGGCGGGGGGACCTACAATGAGCAGTTCTTC
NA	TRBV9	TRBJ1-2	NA	CASSFGQTYKNYGYTF	TGTGCCAGCAGCTTTGGACAGACGTACAAAAACTATGGCTACACCTTC